The 28 T cell receptor beta chains below were found in one sample sequenced in a study of CD8 T cells in Susac syndrome. Reverse transcription of roughly 0.5 to 1 ug RNA used random hexamers. A single record per CDR3 protein comes from TCRdb applying MiXCR to the immunoSEQ multiplex PCR reads. The sample lists approximately 200,000 distinct CDR3 sequences, 95% occurring once. The sample comprised CD4+ T cells from PBMCs. The receptors originated from a human donor with multiple sclerosis.

This chain links TRBV30 with TRBJ1-2; maybe TRBD1 (5 bases). With 7 bases removed from V and 7 bases from J, the gap between germline ends came to 19 bases. Germline CDR1 GTSNPN, CDR2 SVGIG (reference sequence). The CDR3 is made up of 13 amino acids. The CDR3 DNA reads TGTGCCTCTACGGGACTTCCAGCGGGTGGCTACACCTTC. It yields the protein CASTGLPAGGYTF.

The rearrangement uses TRBV14 and TRBJ2-3; maybe TRBD2 (5 bases). This CDR3 comprises 12 residues. Deletions cut 4 bases from V and 8 bases from J, with 10 bases between. Looked up from germline, CDR1 is SGHDN and CDR2 is FVKESK. This CDR3 is CASSLGGFTQYF. CDR3 coding DNA: TGTGCCAGCAGCCTCGGAGGTTTTACGCAGTATTTT.

V usage is TRBV7-9 and J usage is TRBJ1-4; tentatively, D is TRBD1 (6 bases). Trimming took off 5 bases at V and 5 bases at J, with 21 bases between the two ends. From germline, CDR1 is SEHNR and CDR2 FQNEAQ (reference sequence). The CDR3 totals 17 residues. CDR3 bases: TGTGCCAGCAGCCCAGGGGACGGGCCAGGGGAAAATGAAAAACTGTTTTTT. Its protein product is CASSPGDGPGENEKLFF. The whole variable domain, filled in from reference TRBV7-9 and TRBJ1-4, reads DTGVSQNPRHKITKRGQNVTFRCDPISEHNRLYWYRQTLGQGPEFLTYFQNEAQLEKSRLLSDRFSAERPKGSFSTLEIQRTEQGDSAMYLCASSPGDGPGENEKLFFGSGTQLSVL.

The chain carries TRBV24-1 and TRBJ2-2; D ambiguous. V lost 4 bases to trimming and J lost 5 bases, with 7 bases between them. The CDR3 totals 13 residues. CDR1 and CDR2 (germline): KGHDR, SFDVKD. As DNA, the CDR3 is TGTGCCACCAGTGACCCCCCGACCGGGGAGCTGTTTTTT. Translated: CATSDPPTGELFF.

The CDR3 is CASSELAGPYNEQFF. The DNA for the CDR3 is TGTGCCAGCAGTGAACTAGCGGGGCCTTACAATGAGCAGTTCTTC. The chain recombines TRBV2 with TRBJ2-1; 9 nucleotides agree with TRBD2. The CDR3 extends over 15 amino acids. J gave up 4 bases and V 2 bases, and 3 bases lay outside the gene matches. Per germline, CDR1 SNHLY and CDR2 FYNNEI.

This chain joins TRBV5-1 and TRBJ2-4; TRBD1 is a possible D gene (6 bases). This CDR3 comprises 14 residues. The V gene's germline CDR1 is SGHRS and CDR2 YFSETQ. Trimming took off 1 base at V and 8 bases at J, with 13 bases between the two ends. CDR3 DNA: TGCGCCAGCAGCTTGACAGGGAACTTGGACATTCAGTACTTC. As protein: CASSLTGNLDIQYF.

The chain couples TRBV12-3 or TRBV12-4 to TRBJ1-2, with 7 bases identical to TRBD1. The CDR3 has 14 amino acids. After removal of 6 bases from V and 2 bases from J, the junction contained 6 bases not matched to a gene. CDR3 protein: CASSDRASNYGYTF. The DNA for the CDR3 is TGTGCCAGCAGCGACAGGGCGTCCAACTATGGCTACACCTTC.

V usage is TRBV14 and J usage is TRBJ2-6; 9 bases are a match to TRBD1. The CDR3 length is 15 residues. CDR1 is SGHDN, CDR2 FVKESK, per germline. Losses at the gene ends were 4 bases for V and 8 bases for J; bases not matched to a gene: 6. CDR3 protein: CASSRGQGWTNVLTF. The CDR3 DNA follows: TGTGCCAGCAGCCGGGGACAGGGATGGACCAACGTCCTGACTTTC. Looking up the rest from reference TRBV14 and TRBJ2-6 gives the full variable domain: EAGVTQFPSHSVIEKGQTVTLRCDPISGHDNLYWYRRVMGKEIKFLLHFVKESKQDESGMPNNRFLAERTGGTYSTLKVQPAELEDSGVYFCASSRGQGWTNVLTFGAGSRLTVL.

J is TRBJ1-6 and V is TRBV5-1; TRBD1 aligns across 8 bases. The CDR3 consists of 15 residues. V gave up 4 bases and J gave up 8 bases; unmatched junction bases: 8. The germline CDR1 and CDR2 sequences are SGHRS and YFSETQ. The CDR3 bases are TGCGCCAGCAGCCCAATGACAGGGGAGGATTCACCCCTCCACTTT. As protein: CASSPMTGEDSPLHF.

The rearrangement uses TRBV30 and TRBJ2-1; 11 bases align to TRBD2. Germline loops: CDR1 GTSNPN, CDR2 SVGIG (reference sequence). V gave up 2 bases and J gave up 16 bases; unmatched junction bases: 7. CDR3 length equals 12 residues. CDR3 bases: TGTGCCTGGAGTCTTAGCGGGGGGGCCGGATTCTTC. This encodes CAWSLSGGAGFF.

This clonotype was found once. This chain links TRBV5-1 with TRBJ2-3, with TRBD1 matching 12 bases. The CDR3 length is 15 residues. Germline V gene sequence: CDR1 SGHRS, CDR2 YFSETQ. Trimming removed 5 bases from V and 7 bases from J; junction bases left unmatched: 8. In nucleotides, the CDR3 is TGCGCCAGCAGTCCGCGGGACAGGGGGCGATATACGCAGTATTTT. Its translation is CASSPRDRGRYTQYF.

This clonotype has just one count. This chain uses TRBV3-1 with TRBJ1-5; D is perhaps TRBD1 (5 bases). The CDR3 extends over 13 amino acids. Germline values: CDR1 LGHDT, CDR2 YNNKEL (reference sequence). Trimming removed 8 bases from V and 2 bases from J, with 10 bases in between. CDR3 nucleotide sequence: TGTGCCAGCGGGGGTTGGGGCAATCAGCCCCAGCATTTT. Translated: CASGGWGNQPQHF. The full variable domain, with the rest looked up from reference TRBV3-1 and TRBJ1-5, is DTAVSQTPKYLVTQMGNDKSIKCEQNLGHDTMYWYKQDSKKFLKIMFSYNNKELIINETVPNRFSPKSPDKAHLNLHINSLELGDSAVYFCASGGWGNQPQHFGDGTRLSIL.

The CDR3: CASALISSYEQYF. The CDR3 coding sequence is TGTGCCAGCGCCCTAATCAGCTCCTACGAGCAGTACTTC. The chain couples TRBV6-6 to TRBJ2-7; D not resolved. The CDR3 is 13 residues long. V lost 8 bases, J lost 0 bases, and 11 bases lay in between. Germline assignment: CDR1 MNHNY and CDR2 SVGAGI (reference sequence).

The V and J genes are TRBV2 and TRBJ2-3; possibly TRBD1 for D (6 bases). The CDR3 has 11 amino acids. Germline CDR1 reads SNHLY; CDR2 reads FYNNEI. V was cut by 2 bases and J by 9 bases, with 6 bases left in between. The CDR3 spells CASSEQGTQYF. The CDR3 DNA reads TGTGCCAGCAGTGAACAGGGGACGCAGTATTTT.

The genes are TRBV12-3 or TRBV12-4 and TRBJ2-1; TRBD2 aligns across 12 bases. CDR3 size: 15 residues. V lost 6 bases and J lost 7; bases outside the gene matches: 7. CDR3 residues: CASSPRGLAGNEQFF. The CDR3 DNA reads as TGTGCCAGCAGCCCCCGGGGACTAGCGGGTAATGAGCAGTTCTTC.

The chain has TRBV6-1 and TRBJ1-2; 7 bases align to TRBD1. The germline V gene encodes CDR1 MNHNS and CDR2 SASEGT. The CDR3 is 16 amino acids. The J segment lost 2 bases and the V segment lost 6 bases, leaving 12 bases of the junction unmatched. The CDR3 loop is CASSPKYRGLNYGYTF. For the CDR3, the DNA is TGTGCCAGCAGCCCCAAGTACAGGGGCTTGAACTATGGCTACACCTTC.

As DNA, the CDR3 is TGTGCCAGCGACATCCGGGCCGTTAATTCACCCCTCCACTTT. Translated, it gives CASDIRAVNSPLHF. The V call is TRBV6-2 or TRBV6-3, the J call TRBJ1-6; D not certain. Germline V gene sequence: CDR1 MNHEY, CDR2 SVGEGT. CDR3 length: 14 amino acids. Trimming pared 8 bases from V and 6 bases from J, leaving 14 bases between.

The chain employs TRBV20-1 and TRBJ1-1; 7 bases align to TRBD1. The CDR3 has 15 amino acids. V lost 6 bases, J lost 0 bases, and 10 bases stayed unmatched. CDR1 and CDR2 (germline): DFQATT, SNEGSKA (reference sequence). For the CDR3, the DNA is TGCAGTGCCCCAAGACCGGGACAGTTGAACACTGAAGCTTTCTTT. This gives the protein CSAPRPGQLNTEAFF.

This clonotype was seen a single time. This chain links TRBV20-1 with TRBJ1-5; 9 positions agree with TRBD1. The CDR3 is 15 amino acids. V lost 0 bases to trimming and J lost 9 bases; unmatched junction nucleotides: 9. Germline values: CDR1 DFQATT, CDR2 SNEGSKA (reference sequence). Here the CDR3 reads CSARDSSDRGRPQHF. The CDR3 nucleotides are TGCAGTGCTAGAGATAGCTCGGACAGGGGTCGGCCCCAGCATTTT.

J is TRBJ1-2 and V is TRBV29-1; D ambiguous. The CDR3 runs to 12 residues. Germline V gives CDR1 SQVTM, CDR2 ANQGSEA. Trimming took 7 bases from V and 8 from J, leaving 17 bases between them. In DNA form, the CDR3 reads TGCAGCGCCGGGCGGCAGGTTGGGGGCTACACCTTC. It specifies CSAGRQVGGYTF.

This chain joins TRBV20-1 and TRBJ2-3; a weak D match, TRBD1 (5 bases). This CDR3 spans 11 amino acids. V lost 2 bases to trimming and J lost 6 bases, with 6 bases between them. Germline-derived CDR1 and CDR2 are DFQATT and SNEGSKA (reference sequence). CDR3 protein: CSARKGDTQYF. CDR3 bases: TGCAGTGCTAGAAAGGGGGATACGCAGTATTTT.

The chain couples TRBV5-1 to TRBJ2-7, with 9 bases aligning to TRBD1. The CDR3 has 14 residues. CDR1 is SGHRS, CDR2 YFSETQ, per germline. The ends lost 2 bases at V and 1 base at J; junction bases unmatched: 1. CDR3 sequence (DNA): TGCGCCAGCAGCTTAGGACAGGGGTCCTACGAGCAGTACGTC. Its protein product is CASSLGQGSYEQYV.

V is TRBV7-3 and J is TRBJ2-2; no clear D. Germline V CDR1 and CDR2: SGHTA, FQGTGA. The CDR3 contains 13 residues. V was trimmed by 5 bases and J by 6 bases, leaving 10 bases between them. CDR3 in DNA: TGTGCCAGCAGCCCCCGGTCTTCCGGGGAGCTGTTTTTT. This sequence encodes CASSPRSSGELFF.

V and J are TRBV27 and TRBJ2-5, with 9 bases fitting TRBD1. Germline CDR1 is MNHEY and CDR2 is SMNVEV (reference sequence). V gave up 3 bases and J gave up 4 bases; unmatched junction bases: 12. CDR3 length: 17 amino acids. The CDR3 coding sequence is TGTGCCAGCAGTTTCCTCTTCACAGGGGGCGGCGGAGAGACCCAGTACTTC. Translation gives CASSFLFTGGGGETQYF.

The genes are TRBV12-3 or TRBV12-4 and TRBJ2-3, with a possible D match to TRBD1 (5 bases). The CDR3 is 14 amino acids. V lost 3 bases and J lost 0, with 7 bases in between. DNA of the CDR3: TGTGCCAGCAGTTTCTCAGGGAGCACAGATACGCAGTATTTT. Translated, it gives CASSFSGSTDTQYF.

CDR3 DNA: TGCGCCAGCAGCCAAGCCCCCCTGGAGACCCAGTACTTC. It encodes CASSQAPLETQYF. The V and J genes are TRBV4-1 and TRBJ2-5; no reliable D call. Per germline, CDR1 MGHRA and CDR2 YSYEKL. Trimming removed 1 base at V and 5 bases at J, with 8 bases between. The CDR3 spans 13 residues.

The chain uses TRBV29-1 and TRBJ1-2, with D perhaps TRBD1 (5 bases). The V and J ends lost 7 bases and 1 base respectively, with 10 bases between them. CDR3 length: 12 residues. Germline values: CDR1 SQVTM, CDR2 ANQGSEA. This chain's CDR3 is CSGGENNYGYTF. The CDR3 DNA reads TGCAGCGGGGGGGAGAATAACTATGGCTACACCTTC.

This chain connects TRBV30 to TRBJ2-7, with a tentative D call TRBD2 (6 bases). V lost 5 bases and J lost 5, with 7 bases in between. CDR3 length: 10 amino acids. Germline V gene data show CDR1 as GTSNPN and CDR2 as SVGIG (reference sequence). This chain's CDR3 is CAWGGNEQYF. In DNA form, the CDR3 reads TGTGCCTGGGGAGGGAACGAGCAGTACTTC.